This is a list of T cell receptor beta chains from one sample in a study of blood T cell repertoires in COVID-19. This table comes from immunoSEQ multiplex PCR, and its TCRdb copy is limited to in-frame clones, with some not included. The top ten hold roughly 0.72% of the sample, which has around 480,000 clones, 87% seen once. The sample taken for sequencing was PBMCs or T cells enriched from blood (not recorded which). The receptors were sampled from a woman between 18 and 29 years old who had recovered from COVID-19. CDR3s include the opening cysteine and the closing phenylalanine or tryptophan. The order of the fields is J gene, V gene, clone size, D gene, CDR3 protein, CDR3 DNA. D genes are given only for firm matches. Clone size is shown for a subset of rows, as once, few, many or a class of expanded clone.

TRBJ2-7,TRBV6-1,-,-,CASSEALTAYEQYF,TGTGCCAGCAGTGAAGCGCTGACAGCCTACGAGCAGTACTTC
TRBJ1-2,TRBV3-1/TRBV3-2,-,TRBD1,CASRFRTGRTYGYTF,TGTGCCAGCCGCTTCAGGACAGGAAGAACTTATGGCTACACCTTC
TRBJ2-2,TRBV19,-,-,CASSKGGLNTGELFF,TGTGCCAGTAGTAAGGGGGGGCTTAACACCGGGGAGCTGTTTTTT
TRBJ1-1,TRBV7-2,-,-,CASSLNRGTEAFF,TGTGCCAGCAGCTTAAACCGGGGGACTGAAGCTTTCTTT
TRBJ1-2,TRBV29-1,-,TRBD1,CSVADNRGGSGYTF,TGCAGCGTTGCGGATAACAGGGGTGGAAGTGGCTACACCTTC
TRBJ2-3,TRBV28,-,-,CASSLEGTDTQYF,TGTGCCAGCAGTTTGGAGGGCACAGATACGCAGTATTTT
TRBJ1-5,TRBV4-1,-,TRBD1,CASSQAGQPNQPQHF,TGCGCCAGCAGCCAAGCGGGACAGCCCAATCAGCCCCAGCATTTT
TRBJ2-3,TRBV7-9,-,-,CASSLDGADTQYF,TGTGCCAGCAGCTTAGATGGGGCGGATACGCAGTATTTT
TRBJ1-2,TRBV5-6,-,TRBD1,CASSFGTANYGYTF,TGTGCCAGCAGCTTTGGGACAGCTAACTATGGCTACACCTTC
TRBJ1-5,TRBV19,-,-,CASSAGEFDQPQHF,TGTGCCAGTAGCGCAGGGGAATTTGATCAGCCCCAGCATTTT
TRBJ1-1,TRBV5-1,-,TRBD1,CASSLPTGGGTEAFF,TGCGCCAGCAGCTTGCCGACAGGGGGTGGCACTGAAGCTTTCTTT
TRBJ2-3,TRBV27,-,-,CASSFRGGTDTQYF,TGTGCCAGCAGTTTTAGAGGGGGTACGGATACGCAGTATTTT
TRBJ2-7,TRBV18,-,-,CASSPNSWTASYEQYF,TGTGCCAGCTCACCTAACTCTTGGACAGCTTCCTACGAGCAGTACTTC
TRBJ2-1,TRBV9,-,TRBD2,CASSVAGGGYNEQFF,TGTGCCAGCAGCGTAGCGGGGGGAGGATACAATGAGCAGTTCTTC
TRBJ1-5,TRBV19,-,TRBD1,CASSADRADQPQHF,TGTGCCAGTAGTGCGGACAGGGCAGACCAGCCCCAGCATTTT
TRBJ2-1,TRBV29-1,once,TRBD1,CSVPGRGSNEQFF,TGCAGCGTTCCAGGCAGGGGGTCTAATGAGCAGTTCTTC
TRBJ2-3,TRBV4-1,-,-,CASSQPQGLTDTQYF,TGCGCCAGCAGCCAGCCTCAGGGCCTCACAGATACGCAGTATTTT
TRBJ1-1,TRBV12-3/TRBV12-4,-,-,CASSWGGTEAFF,TGTGCCAGCAGCTGGGGGGGTACTGAAGCTTTCTTT
TRBJ2-1,TRBV19,-,TRBD2,CASKWAGGRNEQFF,TGTGCCAGTAAATGGGCGGGGGGGAGAAATGAGCAGTTCTTC
TRBJ2-5,TRBV19,-,TRBD2,CASTKTGGAYQETQYF,TGTGCCAGTACCAAAACCGGGGGGGCGTACCAAGAGACCCAGTACTTC
TRBJ2-1,TRBV7-2,-,TRBD2,CASSLSSTSGGFYNEQFF,TGTGCCAGCAGCTTAAGTTCCACTAGCGGGGGGTTCTACAATGAGCAGTTCTTC
TRBJ1-5,TRBV6-5,-,TRBD1,CATGQGRNQPQHF,TGTGCCACCGGACAGGGGAGGAATCAGCCCCAGCATTTT
TRBJ1-2,TRBV6-4,-,TRBD1,CASNPGGNYGYTF,TGTGCCAGCAACCCAGGGGGCAACTATGGCTACACCTTC
TRBJ1-2,TRBV3-1/TRBV3-2,few,TRBD1,CASSSWDSYGYTF,TGTGCCAGCAGCTCCTGGGACAGCTATGGCTACACCTTC
TRBJ1-2,TRBV4-2,-,TRBD1,CASSQSGGYGYTF,TGTGCCAGCAGCCAGTCAGGGGGCTATGGCTACACCTTC
TRBJ1-2,TRBV5-1,few,-,CASSLGAFDYGYTF,TGCGCCAGCAGCTTGGGGGCTTTTGACTATGGCTACACCTTC
TRBJ1-2,TRBV14,-,-,CASSQGNSLMSYTF,TGTGCCAGCAGCCAAGGAAATTCTCTAATGTCATACACCTTC
TRBJ2-2,TRBV7-8,once,TRBD1,CASRAAGGGELFF,TGTGCCAGCAGGGCCGCAGGGGGCGGGGAGCTGTTTTTT
TRBJ1-1,TRBV7-9,-,-,CASNLGENTEAFF,TGTGCCAGCAACTTAGGAGAGAACACTGAAGCTTTCTTT
TRBJ1-6,TRBV5-1,few,-,CASSLASDYSPLHF,TGCGCCAGCAGCTTGGCCAGCGATTATTCACCCCTCCACTTT
TRBJ1-1,TRBV20-1,-,TRBD1,CSASSSGGAYEAFF,TGCAGTGCTAGTAGCTCAGGGGGCGCGTATGAAGCTTTCTTT
TRBJ1-4,TRBV5-4,once,TRBD1,CASSLGKQGANEKLFF,TGTGCCAGCAGCTTGGGTAAACAGGGGGCGAATGAAAAACTGTTTTTT
TRBJ1-1,TRBV28,-,TRBD1,CASSQQGAPEAFF,TGTGCCAGCAGTCAACAGGGGGCGCCTGAAGCTTTCTTT
TRBJ2-7,TRBV28,-,-,CASSLGGEQYF,TGTGCCAGCAGTCTGGGGGGCGAGCAGTACTTC
TRBJ1-4,TRBV9,-,-,CASSPGTSKLFF,TGTGCCAGCAGCCCGGGGACTTCAAAACTGTTTTTT
TRBJ2-7,TRBV7-6,once,-,CASSLGDIPSYEQYF,TGTGCCAGCAGCTTAGGAGACATACCCTCCTACGAGCAGTACTTC
TRBJ1-1,TRBV5-4,-,TRBD1,CASSSPGGTEAFF,TGTGCCAGCAGTTCTCCAGGGGGCACTGAAGCTTTCTTT
TRBJ2-1,TRBV24-1,-,-,CATSDLGRREQFF,TGTGCCACCAGTGATTTGGGGAGAAGGGAGCAGTTCTTC
TRBJ2-3,TRBV7-3,-,-,CASSLPSEDTQYF,TGTGCCAGCAGCCTACCTTCTGAAGATACGCAGTATTTT
TRBJ1-6,TRBV7-9,-,-,CASSSLGRVSDNSPLHF,TGTGCCAGCAGCTCCTTAGGGCGGGTATCGGATAATTCACCCCTCCACTTT
TRBJ1-6,TRBV7-9,-,-,CASSADTYNSPLHF,TGTGCCAGCAGTGCGGACACCTATAATTCACCCCTCCACTTT
TRBJ1-2,TRBV24-1,-,-,CATSDSRNYGYTF,TGTGCCACCAGTGATTCGAGGAACTATGGCTACACCTTC
TRBJ2-5,TRBV19,-,-,CASSMEGARETQYF,TGTGCCAGTAGTATGGAGGGGGCCAGGGAGACCCAGTACTTC
TRBJ1-6,TRBV30,-,-,CAWSSGVKGSPLHF,TGTGCCTGGAGTTCGGGGGTGAAGGGTTCACCCCTCCACTTT
TRBJ2-2,TRBV7-6,-,TRBD2,CASSLTGGPGELFF,TGTGCCAGCAGCTTAACGGGGGGACCCGGGGAGCTGTTTTTT
TRBJ1-4,TRBV5-5,-,TRBD1,CASSSGTADNEKLFF,TGTGCCAGCAGCTCCGGGACAGCGGATAATGAAAAACTGTTTTTT
TRBJ1-1,TRBV5-1,-,-,CASSPEGGRTEAFF,TGCGCCAGCAGCCCGGAGGGGGGGAGGACTGAAGCTTTCTTT
TRBJ1-2,TRBV5-1,-,TRBD1,CASSLRTGGNYGYTF,TGCGCCAGCAGCCTCAGGACAGGGGGTAACTATGGCTACACCTTC
TRBJ1-2,TRBV29-1,-,-,CSVETVGRANGYTF,TGCAGCGTTGAAACCGTTGGGCGAGCTAATGGCTACACCTTC
TRBJ1-1,TRBV19,-,-,CASRRQLNTEAFF,TGTGCCAGTAGGCGACAGCTGAACACTGAAGCTTTCTTT
TRBJ2-2,TRBV19,-,TRBD1,CASTAPKGQGAGELFF,TGTGCCAGTACCGCCCCGAAGGGACAGGGGGCCGGGGAGCTGTTTTTT
TRBJ1-1,TRBV2,-,-,CASSDLRGTEAFF,TGTGCCAGCAGTGACTTGAGGGGGACTGAAGCTTTCTTT
TRBJ1-5,TRBV6-5,-,-,CASSIRDNQPQHF,TGTGCCAGCAGTATCAGGGACAATCAGCCCCAGCATTTT
TRBJ2-7,TRBV5-1,-,TRBD2,CASAAGGTSGHEQYF,TGCGCCAGCGCAGCGGGGGGCACTTCAGGACACGAGCAGTACTTC
TRBJ1-2,TRBV6-5,-,TRBD1,CASLPDRGRYGYTF,TGTGCCAGCCTCCCGGACAGGGGGAGGTATGGCTACACCTTC
TRBJ2-5,TRBV12-3/TRBV12-4,-,TRBD2,CASNLGGLETQYF,TGTGCCAGCAACTTGGGGGGGTTGGAGACCCAGTACTTC
TRBJ2-7,TRBV18,-,-,CASSPRGSYEQYF,TGTGCCAGCTCACCCAGGGGATCCTACGAGCAGTACTTC